This record covers a single T cell receptor (beta chain). What it binds is unknown. Primers: 60 Vbeta forward and 13 Jbeta reverse. Using immunoSEQ multiplex PCR, the repertoire was profiled, and TCRdb retains in-frame clones only, with some absent. The sample consists of about 270,000 clones, around 66% of them appearing once. The sample originates from a study of cytomegalovirus exposure and HLA in healthy donors. CDR1 MDHEN and CDR2 SYDVKM come from the germline V gene. V lost 7 bases to trimming and J lost 7 bases, with 17 bases between them. The CDR3 length is 14 residues. General study points: Associated with HLA alleles at 0.05 false discovery rate in a later analysis were about 17,000 TCR beta sequences. Beyond CMV serostatus, there was no information to go on about immune exposure.

The rearrangement links TRBV28 to TRBJ2-1; tentatively, D is TRBD2 (7 bases). This TCR was recovered from a female donor in good health and CMV-seronegative. Input material: PBMCs. CDR3: CASTPGGGWNEQFF. As DNA, the CDR3 is TGTGCCAGCACCCCGGGCGGGGGCTGGAATGAGCAGTTCTTC.